This TCR beta chain was found in a study of T cells after yellow fever vaccination. MiXCR, run by TCRdb on the 5' RACE reads, gives a single entry per CDR3 protein. The sample contains a few hundred thousand distinct CDR3 sequences, about 5.2% of which appear only once. This clonotype was seen only a few times. This CDR3 is 12 amino acids long. V was cut by 3 bases and J by 7 bases, with 8 bases left in between. CDR1 and CDR2 from the germline V gene are KGHSH and LQKENI. The clonotype was recovered from a man younger than 35 who received the YFV17D yellow fever vaccine. This chain uses TRBV18 with TRBJ2-3; D gene ambiguous. Sequenced material: CD4+ T cells sorted from PBMCs, taken on the day of the yellow fever booster vaccination. DNA for the CDR3: TGTGCCAGCTCACCTCCGGGTAATACGCAGTATTTT. Protein: CASSPPGNTQYF. Full variable domain (remainder filled in from reference TRBV18 and TRBJ2-3): NAGVMQNPRHLVRRRGQEARLRCSPMKGHSHVYWYRQLPEEGLKFMVYLQKENIIDESGMPKERFSAEFPKEGPSILRIQQVVRGDSAAYFCASSPPGNTQYFGPGTRLTVL.